This entry lists 20 T cell receptor beta chains sequenced from one sample in a study of blood T cell repertoires in COVID-19. The assay was immunoSEQ multiplex PCR, and TCRdb's table has in-frame clones only and misses some. Counted here are around 73,000 clones, roughly 84% occurring once; the ten biggest clones make up around 28%. Sequences were obtained from peripheral blood. These receptors originate from a human donor in a cohort sampled during active COVID-19.

The chain employs TRBV6-5 and TRBJ1-6; TRBD1 might be the D (5 bases). Trimming removed 6 bases at V and 9 bases at J, with 15 bases between. Germline loops: CDR1 MNHEY, CDR2 SVGAGI. The CDR3 is 14 residues long. The DNA for the CDR3 is TGTGCCAGCAGCCACAGGTCGGAAGGTTCACCCCTCCACTTT. Its protein product is CASSHRSEGSPLHF.

V is TRBV4-1 and J is TRBJ2-1, with TRBD1 matching 9 bases. CDR1 is MGHRA, CDR2 YSYEKL, per germline. This CDR3 is built from 15 residues. The junction had 2 bases not matched to a gene; V was cut back by 3 bases and J by 2 bases. CDR3 bases: TGCGCCAGCAGCCAGGGACAGGGAACCTACAATGAGCAGTTCTTC. Protein: CASSQGQGTYNEQFF.

This rearrangement joins TRBV19 to TRBJ1-1; 10 bases are a match to TRBD1. With V trimmed by 1 base and J by 5 bases, 1 base remained unmatched. This CDR3 has 14 amino acids. Germline CDR1 is LNHDA and CDR2 is SQIVND (reference sequence). CDR3 coding DNA: TGTGCCAGTAGTATAGGGACAGGGGGGACTGAAGCTTTCTTT. It yields the protein CASSIGTGGTEAFF.

This chain links TRBV29-1 with TRBJ1-2; the D gene is possibly TRBD1 (6 bases). The germline V and J ends were trimmed by 5 bases and 8 bases, with 9 bases remaining between them. The germline gives CDR1 SQVTM, CDR2 ANQGSEA. The CDR3 has 10 residues. The chain's CDR3 is CSVRTAGYTF. In DNA form, the CDR3 reads TGCAGCGTTAGGACAGCGGGCTACACCTTC.

This chain uses TRBV2 with TRBJ1-6; D is possibly TRBD1 (5 bases). This CDR3 is built from 14 residues. Germline CDR1 is SNHLY and CDR2 is FYNNEI. V shed 3 bases and J shed 7 bases, with 10 bases lying between them. CDR3 bases: TGTGCCAGCAGTGACAGGGCAGGAAATTCACCCCTCCACTTT. Protein product: CASSDRAGNSPLHF.

The chain joins TRBV3-1 (or the pseudogene TRBV3-2) to TRBJ2-7; 10 bases agree with TRBD1. Trimming cost V 4 bases and J 3 bases; bases outside gene matches: 12. CDR3 size: 17 residues. Germline assignment: CDR1 LGHDT and CDR2 YNNKEL (reference sequence). CDR3 residues: CASSLASLDRGLYEQYF. The CDR3 bases are TGTGCCAGCAGCCTTGCCTCCCTCGACAGGGGGCTCTACGAGCAGTACTTC.

The rearrangement links TRBV27 to TRBJ2-1, with 8 bases identical to TRBD2. CDR3 length equals 13 residues. The ends lost 9 bases at V and 3 bases at J; junction bases unmatched: 4. In germline, CDR1 is MNHEY, CDR2 SMNVEV (reference sequence). The CDR3 reads CASGGGNYNEQFF. The CDR3 DNA reads as TGTGCCAGTGGCGGGGGGAACTACAATGAGCAGTTCTTC.

This clone was seen more than once but under ten times. This chain joins TRBV6-5 and TRBJ1-1; a possible D gene is TRBD1 (6 bases). The CDR3 contains 12 residues. Germline V gene data show CDR1 as MNHEY and CDR2 as SVGAGI. Trimming stripped 8 bases from V and 4 bases from J, with 11 bases between. CDR3 protein: CASVQGGTEAFF. The CDR3, as DNA: TGTGCCAGCGTACAGGGCGGCACTGAAGCTTTCTTT.

The V gene is TRBV6-5, the J gene TRBJ2-5; D unresolved. Germline V gene lookup returns CDR1 MNHEY and CDR2 SVGAGI. The CDR3 has 14 residues. The V end lost 0 bases, the J end lost 7 bases, and 12 bases lay between the germline ends. CDR3 coding DNA: TGTGCCAGCAGTTACTCGAGCCAGGCTGGGACCCAGTACTTC. Its protein is CASSYSSQAGTQYF.

V usage is TRBV27 and J usage is TRBJ1-2; D might be TRBD1 (5 bases). This CDR3 comprises 13 residues. Trimming left V 5 bases short and J 2 bases short, with 9 bases between. Per germline, CDR1 MNHEY and CDR2 SMNVEV (reference sequence). The chain's CDR3 is CASSLTVNYGYTF. DNA of the CDR3: TGTGCCAGCAGTCTGACAGTAAACTATGGCTACACCTTC.

The V gene is TRBV5-4, the J gene TRBJ2-1, with 10 bases that match TRBD1. V lost 6 bases to trimming and J lost 7 bases; unmatched junction nucleotides: 7. Germline V gene sequence: CDR1 SGHNT, CDR2 YYREEE (reference sequence). This CDR3 has 14 amino acids. Here the CDR3 DNA reads TGTGCCAGCACCCCGACAGGGGGCGTGAATGAGCAGTTCTTC. This codes for CASTPTGGVNEQFF.

This clone has a handful of counts. This chain uses TRBV29-1 with TRBJ2-7; 11 bases are a match to TRBD2. This CDR3 is built from 12 residues. Trimming at V came to 6 bases and at J to 6 bases, leaving 4 bases not matched to a gene. Germline CDR1 SQVTM, CDR2 ANQGSEA. DNA of the CDR3: TGCAGCGTCCTCGGACTAGCGGGCGAGCAGTACTTC. This sequence encodes CSVLGLAGEQYF.

The chain joins TRBV7-9 to TRBJ1-1; D ambiguous. The CDR3 has 13 residues. Germline CDR1 and CDR2: SEHNR and FQNEAQ (reference sequence). The ends were cut back, 1 base at V and 2 bases at J, with 5 bases in the middle. In nucleotides, the CDR3 is TGTGCCAGCAGCTTAGAGCATAACACTGAAGCTTTCTTT. As protein: CASSLEHNTEAFF.

The chain has TRBV7-6 and TRBJ1-1, with 8 bases lining up with TRBD1. This CDR3 comprises 16 residues. The germline CDR1 and CDR2 sequences are SGHVS and FNYEAQ. V dropped 0 bases and J dropped 3; count of bases not matched to a gene: 6. The CDR3 DNA reads as TGTGCCAGCAGCTTAGCGCACAAACAGGGGGACACTGAAGCTTTCTTT. It yields the protein CASSLAHKQGDTEAFF.

This chain uses TRBV27 with TRBJ2-5; 10 bases are a match to TRBD1. J gave up 5 bases and V 0 bases, and 6 bases lay outside the gene matches. The CDR3 is made up of 16 amino acids. Germline V gene lookup returns CDR1 MNHEY and CDR2 SMNVEV (reference sequence). The CDR3 sequence: CASSLSPRTGGETQYF. The CDR3 nucleotides are TGTGCCAGCAGTTTATCGCCCCGGACAGGGGGTGAGACCCAGTACTTC.

This clone was observed a few times. This chain links TRBV5-6 with TRBJ1-2, with 8 bases aligning to TRBD1. The CDR3 runs to 15 residues. Germline loops: CDR1 SGHDT, CDR2 YYEEEE. Germline trimming cut 1 base from V and 7 bases from J; bases unmatched to any gene: 9. CDR3 nucleotides: TGTGCCAGCAGCTTGTACGGGACAGGTATTGGTGGCTACACCTTC. The encoded protein is CASSLYGTGIGGYTF.

The chain has TRBV5-1 and TRBJ2-3, with 8 bases identical to TRBD2. CDR1 and CDR2 (germline): SGHRS, YFSETQ. Trimming at V came to 0 bases and at J to 4 bases, leaving 4 bases not matched to a gene. The CDR3 spans 15 residues. In DNA form, the CDR3 reads TGCGCCAGCAGCTTGGCCGGGAGGGTCGCAGATACGCAGTATTTT. Amino acids: CASSLAGRVADTQYF.

V and J are TRBV7-6 and TRBJ2-5, with D unclear. The CDR3 extends over 11 amino acids. From germline, CDR1 is SGHVS and CDR2 FNYEAQ. V was cut by 4 bases and J by 3 bases, with 3 bases left in between. DNA for the CDR3: TGTGCCAGCAGCTCCGAAGAGACCCAGTACTTC. Its translation: CASSSEETQYF.

The rearrangement links TRBV5-3 to TRBJ2-1; TRBD2 agrees at 10 bases. TRBV5-3 is noted as an ORF with a role that remains uncertain. Trimming took 2 bases from V and 5 from J; bases not matched to a gene: 25. The CDR3 spans 22 residues. The CDR3 reads CARSFRPDNLAGAFTWDNEQFF. CDR3 nucleotides: TGTGCCAGAAGCTTCCGGCCGGACAATCTAGCGGGGGCTTTCACCTGGGACAATGAGCAGTTCTTC.

CDR3 in DNA: TGTGCCAGCAGCGTTAGCGGGGTAGTCCAAGAGACCCAGTACTTC. This encodes CASSVSGVVQETQYF. The V and J genes are TRBV9 and TRBJ2-5, with 8 nucleotides matching TRBD2. Germline CDR1 reads SGDLS; CDR2 reads YYNGEE. The CDR3 runs 15 residues. J lost 1 base, V lost 2 bases, and 4 bases had no gene match.